These 9 T cell receptor beta chains were sequenced from one sample in a study of blood T cells in healthy people across ages. Primers used in a second PCR of about 7 to 12 cycles were a sample-barcoded 5' primer and a J-beta primer mix. Via MiXCR, TCRdb re-called the 5' RACE reads, giving one row per CDR3 protein. The top ten hold around 18% of the sample, which has about 1 million distinct CDR3 sequences, 35% to 55% seen once. The specimen sequenced was blood. These receptors were obtained from a woman aged 60-75 years in good health.

The V gene is TRBV7-8, the J gene TRBJ2-7; no clear D gene. Deletions cut 10 bases from V and 0 bases from J, with 22 bases between. The CDR3 is 16 residues long. Germline values: CDR1 SGHVS, CDR2 FQNEAQ. The CDR3 reads CATQIRAPRNSYEQYF. CDR3 coding DNA: TGTGCCACACAGATTAGGGCCCCAAGGAACTCCTACGAGCAGTACTTC. Based on the CDR3 plus reference TRBV7-8 and TRBJ2-7, the full variable domain is GAGVSQSPRYKVAKRGQDVALRCDPISGHVSLFWYQQALGQGPEFLTYFQNEAQLDKSGLPSDRFFAERPEGSVSTLKIQRTQQEDSAVYLCATQIRAPRNSYEQYFGPGTRLTVT.

The chain combines TRBV13 with TRBJ2-1; TRBD2 aligns across 7 bases. Germline CDR1 PRHDT, CDR2 FYEKMQ (reference sequence). The ends lost 6 bases at V and 6 bases at J; junction bases unmatched: 8. There are 14 residues in the CDR3. The CDR3 loop reads CASRQLSGRNEQFF. In DNA, the CDR3 is TGTGCCAGCAGACAACTTAGCGGGCGCAATGAGCAGTTCTTC.

This clonotype was seen more than once but under ten times. The chain couples TRBV20-1 to TRBJ2-3; 10 nucleotides align to TRBD2. This CDR3 has 18 amino acids. Trimming removed 1 base from V and 4 bases from J; junction bases left unmatched: 14. CDR1 is DFQATT, CDR2 SNEGSKA, per germline (reference sequence). The CDR3: CSARGPLAGAISPDTQYF. In DNA, the CDR3 is TGCAGTGCTAGAGGCCCTCTAGCGGGAGCGATTTCCCCAGATACGCAGTATTTT.

This chain uses TRBV5-1 with TRBJ1-2; D is possibly TRBD1 (5 bases). Germline V lookup: CDR1 SGHRS, CDR2 YFSETQ. Trimming removed 0 bases from V and 6 bases from J, with 15 bases in between. The CDR3 is 15 residues long. The CDR3 DNA reads as TGCGCCAGCAGCTTGGCGGGGACTTCCGGTGATGGCTACACCTTC. Amino acids: CASSLAGTSGDGYTF.

There are a few counts of this clonotype. The chain uses TRBV20-1 and TRBJ2-1; no clear D. This CDR3 contains 11 residues. Between the trimmed V and J ends, which lost 3 bases and 12 bases, there was a span of 12 bases. Germline V gene lookup returns CDR1 DFQATT and CDR2 SNEGSKA (reference sequence). DNA for the CDR3: TGCAGTGCTAGTCTGGTATCTTGGCAGTTCTTC. The encoded protein is CSASLVSWQFF.

This clonotype was observed a handful of times. The rearrangement joins TRBV20-1 to TRBJ1-2; possibly TRBD1 for D (6 bases). The CDR3 length is 15 residues. The germline V and J ends were trimmed by 4 bases and 4 bases, with 19 bases remaining between them. Germline assignment: CDR1 DFQATT and CDR2 SNEGSKA (reference sequence). CDR3: CSATPEAGERYGYTF. The CDR3 coding sequence is TGCAGTGCTACCCCAGAGGCAGGGGAGCGCTATGGCTACACCTTC.

Turning to this clonotype: A much larger clone is a single base away; this may be a read error. CDR3 protein: CASSPLALEAQYF. The CDR3 nucleotides are TGCGCCAGCAGCCCACTAGCGTTGGAGGCCCAGTACTTC. The chain recombines TRBV5-1 with TRBJ2-5, with 7 bases that match TRBD2. Germline V lookup: CDR1 SGHRS, CDR2 YFSETQ. The CDR3 covers 13 residues. V dropped 4 bases and J dropped 9; count of bases not matched to a gene: 9.

This clonotype has ten or more counts. This sequence joins TRBV4-2 and TRBJ2-5; D unclear. The length of the CDR3 is 13 residues. V lost 1 base and J lost 5, with 8 bases in between. The germline CDR1 and CDR2 sequences are LGHNA and YNFKEQ. The CDR3: CASSQGWWETQYF. CDR3 in DNA: TGTGCCAGCAGCCAAGGTTGGTGGGAGACCCAGTACTTC.

This clonotype was seen only a few times. The chain uses TRBV10-3 and TRBJ2-5, with unresolved D. The CDR3 loop spans 15 amino acids. Germline V gene data show CDR1 as ENHRY and CDR2 as SYGVKD. Between the trimmed V and J ends, which lost 0 bases and 3 bases, there was a span of 11 bases. The CDR3, as DNA: TGTGCCATCAGTGAGTCCAGAAAGTGGGAAGAGACCCAGTACTTC. The encoded protein is CAISESRKWEETQYF.